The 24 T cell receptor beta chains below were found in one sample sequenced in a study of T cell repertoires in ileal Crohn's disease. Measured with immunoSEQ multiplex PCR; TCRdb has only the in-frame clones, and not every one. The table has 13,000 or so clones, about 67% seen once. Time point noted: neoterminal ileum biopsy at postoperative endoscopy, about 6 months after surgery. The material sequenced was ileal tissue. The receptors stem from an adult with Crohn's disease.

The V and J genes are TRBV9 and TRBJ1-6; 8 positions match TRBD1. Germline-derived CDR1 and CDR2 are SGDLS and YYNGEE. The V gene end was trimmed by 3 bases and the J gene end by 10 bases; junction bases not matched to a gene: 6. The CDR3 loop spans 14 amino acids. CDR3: CASSAGQGRSPLHF. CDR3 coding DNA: TGTGCCAGCAGCGCCGGACAGGGTAGATCACCCCTCCACTTT.

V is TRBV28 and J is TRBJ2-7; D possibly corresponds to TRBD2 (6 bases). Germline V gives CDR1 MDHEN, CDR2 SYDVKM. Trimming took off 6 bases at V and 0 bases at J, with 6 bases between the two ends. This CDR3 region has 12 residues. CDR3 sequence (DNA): TGTGCCAGCAGGGACTACTCCTACGAGCAGTACTTC. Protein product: CASRDYSYEQYF.

The CDR3 coding sequence is TGTGCCTGGAGTTCCACGGATCTACACCCCCCTGAAGCTTTCTTT. This sequence encodes CAWSSTDLHPPEAFF. The genes are TRBV30 and TRBJ1-1; D not certain. The CDR3 is 15 amino acids. Germline lookup yields CDR1 GTSNPN and CDR2 SVGIG (reference sequence). V lost 2 bases and J lost 6, with 19 bases in between.

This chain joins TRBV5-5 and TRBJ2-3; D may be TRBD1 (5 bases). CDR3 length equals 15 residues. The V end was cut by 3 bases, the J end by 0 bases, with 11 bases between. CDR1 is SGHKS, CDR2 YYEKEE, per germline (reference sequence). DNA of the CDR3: TGTGCCAGCAGCTACATAGACAGCAGCACAGATACGCAGTATTTT. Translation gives CASSYIDSSTDTQYF.

The CDR3: CASSQLQGVRTGELFF. The DNA of the CDR3 is TGCGCCAGCAGCCAGTTACAGGGGGTAAGGACCGGGGAGCTGTTTTTT. This chain uses TRBV4-1 with TRBJ2-2; TRBD1 matches at 8 bases. Germline V gives CDR1 MGHRA, CDR2 YSYEKL. The trim removed 3 bases at V and 5 bases at J, leaving 8 bases unmatched. The CDR3 contains 16 residues.

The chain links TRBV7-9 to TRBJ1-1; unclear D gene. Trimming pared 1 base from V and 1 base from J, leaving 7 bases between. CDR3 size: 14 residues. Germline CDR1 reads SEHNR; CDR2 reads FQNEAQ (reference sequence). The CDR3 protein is CASSLDGPNTEAFF. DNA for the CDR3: TGTGCCAGCAGCTTAGACGGTCCGAACACTGAAGCTTTCTTT.

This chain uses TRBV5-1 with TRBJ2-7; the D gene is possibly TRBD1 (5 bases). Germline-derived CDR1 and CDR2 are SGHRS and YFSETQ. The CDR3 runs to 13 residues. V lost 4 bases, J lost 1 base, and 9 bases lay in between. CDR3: CASSEAGSYEQYF. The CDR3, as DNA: TGCGCCAGCAGCGAGGCAGGGTCCTACGAGCAGTACTTC.

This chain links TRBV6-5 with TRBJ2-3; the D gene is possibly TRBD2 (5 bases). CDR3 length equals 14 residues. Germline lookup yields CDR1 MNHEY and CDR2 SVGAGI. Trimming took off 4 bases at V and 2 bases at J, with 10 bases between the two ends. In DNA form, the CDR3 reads TGTGCCAGCAGTTTCGTCCGGGACACAGATACGCAGTATTTT. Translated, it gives CASSFVRDTDTQYF.

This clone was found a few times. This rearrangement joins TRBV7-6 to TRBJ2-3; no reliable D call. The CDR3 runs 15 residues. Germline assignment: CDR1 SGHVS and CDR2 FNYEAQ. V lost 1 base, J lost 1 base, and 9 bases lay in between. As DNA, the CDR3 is TGTGCCAGCAGCTTAGAAGTTGGCGGCACAGATACGCAGTATTTT. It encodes CASSLEVGGTDTQYF. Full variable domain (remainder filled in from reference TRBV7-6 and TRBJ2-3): GAGVSQSPRYKVTKRGQDVALRCDPISGHVSLYWYRQALGQGPEFLTYFNYEAQQDKSGLPNDRFSAERPEGSISTLTIQRTEQRDSAMYRCASSLEVGGTDTQYFGPGTRLTVL.

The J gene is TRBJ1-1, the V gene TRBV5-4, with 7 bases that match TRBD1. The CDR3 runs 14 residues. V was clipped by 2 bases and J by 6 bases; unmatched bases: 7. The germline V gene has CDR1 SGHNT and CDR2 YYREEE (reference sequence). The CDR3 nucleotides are TGTGCCAGCAGCTTTACAGGGGCCGGGGCTGAAGCTTTCTTT. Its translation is CASSFTGAGAEAFF.

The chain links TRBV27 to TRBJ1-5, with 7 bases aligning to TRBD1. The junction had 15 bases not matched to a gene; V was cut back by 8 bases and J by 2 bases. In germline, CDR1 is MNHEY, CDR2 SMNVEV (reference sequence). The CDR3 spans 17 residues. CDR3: CASHRVGGDGGNQPQHF. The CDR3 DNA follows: TGTGCCAGCCACCGGGTAGGGGGCGATGGGGGCAATCAGCCCCAGCATTTT.

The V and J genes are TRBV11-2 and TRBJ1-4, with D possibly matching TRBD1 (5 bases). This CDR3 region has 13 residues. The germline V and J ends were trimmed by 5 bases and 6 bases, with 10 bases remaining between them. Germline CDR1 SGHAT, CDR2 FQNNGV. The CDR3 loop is CASSLGGDEKLFF. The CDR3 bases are TGTGCCAGCAGCCTCGGGGGGGATGAAAAACTGTTTTTT.

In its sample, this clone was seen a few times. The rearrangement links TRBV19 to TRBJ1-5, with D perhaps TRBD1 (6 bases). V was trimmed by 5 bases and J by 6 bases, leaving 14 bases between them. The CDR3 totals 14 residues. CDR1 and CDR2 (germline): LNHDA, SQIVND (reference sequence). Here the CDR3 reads CASSGSGEAQPQHF. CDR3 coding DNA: TGTGCCAGTAGTGGGTCAGGGGAGGCTCAGCCCCAGCATTTT. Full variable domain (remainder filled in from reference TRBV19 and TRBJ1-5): DGGITQSPKYLFRKEGQNVTLSCEQNLNHDAMYWYRQDPGQGLRLIYYSQIVNDFQKGDIAEGYSVSREKKESFPLTVTSAQKNPTAFYLCASSGSGEAQPQHFGDGTRLSIL.

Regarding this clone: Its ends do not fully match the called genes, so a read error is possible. Here the CDR3 reads CASSFSGGELFF. The CDR3 nucleotides are TGTGCTAGCAGCTTCTCAGGCGGGGAGCTGTTTTTT. V usage is TRBV7-6 and J usage is TRBJ2-2; D is unresolved. Per the germline V gene, CDR1 is SGHVS and CDR2 is FNYEAQ. This CDR3 spans 12 amino acids.

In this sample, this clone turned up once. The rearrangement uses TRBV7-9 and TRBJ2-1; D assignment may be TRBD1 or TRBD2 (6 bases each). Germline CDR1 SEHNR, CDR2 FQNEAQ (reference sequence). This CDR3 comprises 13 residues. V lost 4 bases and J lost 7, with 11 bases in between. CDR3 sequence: CASSSQGRNEQFF. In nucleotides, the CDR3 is TGTGCCAGCAGCTCGCAGGGGAGGAATGAGCAGTTCTTC.

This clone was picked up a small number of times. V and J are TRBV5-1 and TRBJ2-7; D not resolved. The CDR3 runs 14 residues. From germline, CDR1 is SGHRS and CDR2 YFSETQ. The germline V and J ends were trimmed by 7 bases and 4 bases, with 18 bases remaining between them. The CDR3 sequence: CASRGQAGGYEQYF. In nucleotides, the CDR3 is TGCGCCAGCCGAGGCCAGGCAGGTGGGTACGAGCAGTACTTC.

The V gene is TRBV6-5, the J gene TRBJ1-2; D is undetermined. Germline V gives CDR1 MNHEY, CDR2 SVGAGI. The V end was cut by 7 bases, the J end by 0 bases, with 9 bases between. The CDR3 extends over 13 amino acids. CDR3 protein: CASTKSANYGYTF. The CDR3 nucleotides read TGTGCCAGCACCAAGAGCGCTAACTATGGCTACACCTTC.

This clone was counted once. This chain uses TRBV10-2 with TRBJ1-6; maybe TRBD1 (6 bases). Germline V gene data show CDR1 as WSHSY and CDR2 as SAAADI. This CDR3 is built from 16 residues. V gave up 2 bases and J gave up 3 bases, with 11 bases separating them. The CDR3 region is CASSEGTLNYNSPLHF. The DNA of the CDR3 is TGCGCCAGCAGTGAGGGGACACTGAACTATAATTCACCCCTCCACTTT.

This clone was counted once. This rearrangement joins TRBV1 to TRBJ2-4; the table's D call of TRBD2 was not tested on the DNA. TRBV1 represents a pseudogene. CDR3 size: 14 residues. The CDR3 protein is CTSSLGSNWNIQYF. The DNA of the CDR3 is TGCACCAGCAGCCTAGGGAGCAATTGGAACATTCAGTACTTC.

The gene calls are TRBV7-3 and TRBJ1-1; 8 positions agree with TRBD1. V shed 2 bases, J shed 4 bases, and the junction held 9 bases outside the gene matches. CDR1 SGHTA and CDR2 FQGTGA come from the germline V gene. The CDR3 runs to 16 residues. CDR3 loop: CASSLLAGGGSTEAFF. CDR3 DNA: TGTGCCAGCAGCTTACTAGCAGGGGGCGGGAGCACTGAAGCTTTCTTT.

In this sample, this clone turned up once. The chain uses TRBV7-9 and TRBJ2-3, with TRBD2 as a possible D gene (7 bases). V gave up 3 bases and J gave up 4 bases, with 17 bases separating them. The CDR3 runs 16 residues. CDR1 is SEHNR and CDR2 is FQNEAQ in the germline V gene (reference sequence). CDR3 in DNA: TGTGCCAGCAGCTTCGAAAGGGGGGGCCGTCCAGATACGCAGTATTTT. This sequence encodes CASSFERGGRPDTQYF.

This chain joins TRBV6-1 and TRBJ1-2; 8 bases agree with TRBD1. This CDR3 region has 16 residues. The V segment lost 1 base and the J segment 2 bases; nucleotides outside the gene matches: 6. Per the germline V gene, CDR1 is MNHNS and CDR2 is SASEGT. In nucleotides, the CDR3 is TGTGCCAGCAGTGAAGGACAGGGGAGTTGGAACTATGGCTACACCTTC. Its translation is CASSEGQGSWNYGYTF.

The CDR3 bases are TGTGCCAGCAGCCAAGATTCTCGGTCTTTGGGAAATCAGCCCCAGCATTTT. It yields the protein CASSQDSRSLGNQPQHF. This rearrangement joins TRBV4-2 to TRBJ1-5; no firm D call. The CDR3 covers 17 residues. V was clipped by 0 bases and J by 4 bases, with 16 bases between them. The V gene's germline CDR1 is LGHNA and CDR2 YNFKEQ.

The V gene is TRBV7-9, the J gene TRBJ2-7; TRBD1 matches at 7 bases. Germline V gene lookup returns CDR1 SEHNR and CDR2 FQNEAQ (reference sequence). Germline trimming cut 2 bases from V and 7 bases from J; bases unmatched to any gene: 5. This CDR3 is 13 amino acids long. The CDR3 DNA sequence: TGTGCCAGCAGCTTAAGACAGGGCGGGGAGCAGTACTTC. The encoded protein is CASSLRQGGEQYF. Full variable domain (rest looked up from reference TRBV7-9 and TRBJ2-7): DTGVSQNPRHKITKRGQNVTFRCDPISEHNRLYWYRQTLGQGPEFLTYFQNEAQLEKSRLLSDRFSAERPKGSFSTLEIQRTEQGDSAMYLCASSLRQGGEQYFGPGTRLTVT.